This T cell receptor (beta chain) was sequenced during a study of blood T cell repertoires in COVID-19. Participants were placed into cohorts based on the clinical history they reported. TCRdb's copy holds only in-frame clones and misses some; the assay was immunoSEQ multiplex PCR. The table shows almost 250,000 clones, with over 75% occurring only once. The J segment lost 0 bases and the V segment lost 3 bases, leaving 4 bases of the junction unmatched. Germline CDR1 reads SGDLS; CDR2 reads YYNGEE. The CDR3 runs 17 residues. Source material: PBMCs or T cells enriched from blood (not recorded which). The chain is built from TRBV9 and TRBJ2-1, with 12 bases that match TRBD2. The sequence was collected from a woman aged 45-59 years with acute COVID-19. CDR3 DNA sequence: TGTGCCAGCAGCGCAGGACTAGCGGGGAGCTCCTACAATGAGCAGTTCTTC. The encoded protein is CASSAGLAGSSYNEQFF.